The clone carrying this T cell receptor (beta chain) has only a few counts. The data derive from a study of blood T cell repertoires in COVID-19. The data were produced by immunoSEQ multiplex PCR, yet TCRdb's version contains in-frame clones alone and is incomplete. The sample carries 100,000 to 150,000 clones, roughly four fifths recorded once. The CDR3 spans 14 residues. Per the germline V gene, CDR1 is SEHNR and CDR2 is FQNEAQ (reference sequence). V was pared by 2 bases and J by 6 bases, with 1 base of the junction left unmatched. The specimen was peripheral blood. The clonotype originates from a man aged 35-49 years with active or convalescent COVID-19. This chain uses TRBV7-9 with TRBJ1-6, with TRBD1 matching over 7 bases. The DNA for the CDR3 is TGTGCCAGCAGCTTAAGACAGGGTAATTCACCCCTCCACTTT. It specifies CASSLRQGNSPLHF.